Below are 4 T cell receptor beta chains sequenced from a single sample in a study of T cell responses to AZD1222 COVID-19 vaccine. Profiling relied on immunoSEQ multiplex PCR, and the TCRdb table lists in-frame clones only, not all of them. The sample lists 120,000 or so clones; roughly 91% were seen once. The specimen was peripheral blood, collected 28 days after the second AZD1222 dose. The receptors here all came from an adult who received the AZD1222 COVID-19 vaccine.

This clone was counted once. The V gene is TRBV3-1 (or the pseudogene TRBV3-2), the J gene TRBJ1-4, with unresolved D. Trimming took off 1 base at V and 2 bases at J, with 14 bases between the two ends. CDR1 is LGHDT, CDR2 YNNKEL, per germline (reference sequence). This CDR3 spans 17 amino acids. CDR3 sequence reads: CASSQVAARTTNEKLFF. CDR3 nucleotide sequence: TGTGCCAGCAGCCAAGTTGCAGCCCGGACGACTAATGAAAAACTGTTTTTT.

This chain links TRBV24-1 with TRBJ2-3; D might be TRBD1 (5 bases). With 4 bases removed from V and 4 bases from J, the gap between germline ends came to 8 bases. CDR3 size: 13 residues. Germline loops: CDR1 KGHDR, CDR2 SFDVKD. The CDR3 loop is CATSEGHSDTQYF. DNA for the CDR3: TGTGCCACCAGTGAAGGACATTCAGATACGCAGTATTTT.

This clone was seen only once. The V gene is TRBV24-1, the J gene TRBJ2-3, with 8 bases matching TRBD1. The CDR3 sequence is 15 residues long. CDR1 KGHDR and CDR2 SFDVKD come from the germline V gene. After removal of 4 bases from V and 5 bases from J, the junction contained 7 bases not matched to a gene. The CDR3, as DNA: TGTGCCACCAGTGAGTCCGGACAGGGAGAAGATACGCAGTATTTT. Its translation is CATSESGQGEDTQYF.

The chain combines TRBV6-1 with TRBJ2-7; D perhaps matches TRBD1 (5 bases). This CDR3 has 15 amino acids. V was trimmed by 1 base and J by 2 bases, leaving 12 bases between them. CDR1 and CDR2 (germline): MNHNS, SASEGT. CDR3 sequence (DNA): TGTGCCAGCAGTGAAGAGTTAGGGGCAGCCTACGAGCAGTACTTC. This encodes CASSEELGAAYEQYF.